These 10 T cell receptor beta chains originate from one sample sequenced in a study of blood T cell repertoires in COVID-19 (TCRdb year 2020). The method was the immunoSEQ multiplex PCR assay. TCRdb retrieved this table from immuneACCESS and kept in-frame rearrangements only. Not all clones are present; in checked studies, unresolved V genes account for under half, and no reason is known for the remainder. The sample profile shows roughly 67,000 clones; around nine tenths of them were found once. The top ten hold 1% to 1.5% of the sample. The sequencing sample was made of peripheral blood. The receptor set was obtained from a woman aged 55-70 years with acute or convalescent COVID-19.

This clone was observed once. The genes are TRBV7-2 and TRBJ1-4; 12 nucleotides match TRBD1. The V and J ends lost 5 bases and 2 bases, in that order; junction bases with no gene match: 9. Germline lookup yields CDR1 SGHTA and CDR2 FQGNSA. This CDR3 is built from 18 residues. CDR3 nucleotide sequence: TGTGCCAGCAGCCTGGGACAGGGGGCTAAGGGCACTAATGAAAAACTGTTTTTT. Translated: CASSLGQGAKGTNEKLFF.

This chain joins TRBV2 and TRBJ1-5, with D possibly being TRBD1 (6 bases). The CDR3 consists of 15 residues. Germline values: CDR1 SNHLY, CDR2 FYNNEI. V was clipped by 8 bases and J by 0 bases, with 14 bases between them. CDR3 amino acids: CASWGGGYSNQPQHF. The CDR3, as DNA: TGTGCCAGCTGGGGAGGGGGGTATAGCAATCAGCCCCAGCATTTT.

This clone has just one count. The V gene is TRBV15, the J gene TRBJ2-6; D is undetermined. CDR3 length: 17 residues. Between the trimmed V and J ends, which lost 2 bases and 0 bases, there was a span of 11 bases. Looked up from germline, CDR1 is LNHNV and CDR2 is YYDKDF (reference sequence). The CDR3 DNA is TGTGCCACCAGCAGACAGGCCTCAAGCTCTGGGGCCAACGTCCTGACTTTC. This encodes CATSRQASSSGANVLTF.

In this sample, this clone turned up a few times. This chain joins TRBV21-1 and TRBJ1-1; the tabulated D call, TRBD1, remains unverified against the DNA. TRBV21-1 is tagged as a pseudogene. The CDR3 has 13 residues. CDR3 in amino acids: CASSSGQNTEAFF. CDR3 bases: TGTGCCAGCAGCTCGGGACAGAACACTGAAGCTTTCTTT.

The gene calls are TRBV7-9 and TRBJ2-3, with TRBD2 matching over 8 bases. Germline assignment: CDR1 SEHNR and CDR2 FQNEAQ (reference sequence). CDR3 size: 15 residues. V lost 5 bases, J lost 2 bases, and 6 bases stayed unmatched. The CDR3 bases are TGTGCCAGCAGCCCCCGGACTAGCTTCACAGATACGCAGTATTTT. Translating gives CASSPRTSFTDTQYF.

This sequence joins TRBV28 and TRBJ1-2; 10 nucleotides agree with TRBD1. This CDR3 is built from 15 residues. Germline lookup yields CDR1 MDHEN and CDR2 SYDVKM. The junction had 8 bases not matched to a gene; V was cut back by 5 bases and J by 5 bases. CDR3 in amino acids: CASSLNRDRGYGYTF. Written as DNA, the CDR3 is TGTGCCAGCAGTCTAAACCGGGACAGGGGTTATGGCTACACCTTC.

The chain joins TRBV4-2 to TRBJ2-1; D ambiguous. Trimming took 2 bases from V and 2 from J, leaving 10 bases between them. Germline CDR1 reads LGHNA; CDR2 reads YNFKEQ. The length of the CDR3 is 15 residues. The CDR3 bases are TGTGCCAGCAGCCAATGGCTGAATACCTACAATGAGCAGTTCTTC. Residues: CASSQWLNTYNEQFF.

The chain uses TRBV2 and TRBJ1-4, with 7 bases aligning to TRBD1. This CDR3 has 15 amino acids. V shed 6 bases and J 3 bases; nucleotides not matched to a gene: 7. Germline V gene lookup returns CDR1 SNHLY and CDR2 FYNNEI. The CDR3 reads CASRDRTGSNEKLFF. CDR3 DNA: TGTGCCAGCAGGGACAGGACGGGGTCTAATGAAAAACTGTTTTTT.

The chain couples TRBV3-1 (or the pseudogene TRBV3-2) to TRBJ2-5, with a possible D match to TRBD1 (5 bases). CDR1 and CDR2 (germline): LGHDT, YNNKEL (reference sequence). The CDR3 loop spans 14 amino acids. Trimming pared 6 bases from V and 1 base from J, leaving 12 bases between. CDR3 in amino acids: CASRYRQTQETQYF. DNA for the CDR3: TGTGCCAGCAGGTACCGACAGACCCAAGAGACCCAGTACTTC.

The rearrangement joins TRBV13 to TRBJ1-1; 12 bases match TRBD1. This CDR3 has 18 amino acids. Looked up from germline, CDR1 is PRHDT and CDR2 is FYEKMQ (reference sequence). The V and J ends lost 0 bases and 2 bases, in that order; junction bases with no gene match: 7. The CDR3 spells CASSLGGQGAILNTEAFF. The CDR3 bases are TGTGCCAGCAGCTTAGGGGGACAGGGGGCAATCCTCAACACTGAAGCTTTCTTT. Complete variable domain (other parts from reference TRBV13 and TRBJ1-1): AAGVIQSPRHLIKEKRETATLKCYPIPRHDTVYWYQQGPGQDPQFLISFYEKMQSDKGSIPDRFSAQQFSDYHSELNMSSLELGDSALYFCASSLGGQGAILNTEAFFGQGTRLTVV.